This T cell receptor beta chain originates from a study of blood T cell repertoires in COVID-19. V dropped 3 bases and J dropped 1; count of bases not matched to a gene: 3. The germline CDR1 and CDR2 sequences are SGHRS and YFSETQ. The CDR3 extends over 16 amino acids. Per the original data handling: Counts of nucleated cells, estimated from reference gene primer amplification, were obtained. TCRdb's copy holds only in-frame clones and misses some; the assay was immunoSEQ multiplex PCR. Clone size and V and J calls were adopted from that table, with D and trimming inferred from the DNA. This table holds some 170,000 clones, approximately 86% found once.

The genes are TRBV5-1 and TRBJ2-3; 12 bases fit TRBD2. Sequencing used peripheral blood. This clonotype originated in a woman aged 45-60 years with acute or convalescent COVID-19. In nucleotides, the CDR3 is TGCGCCAGCAGCTCTAGGACTAGCGGGGGCACAGATACGCAGTATTTT. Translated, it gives CASSSRTSGGTDTQYF.